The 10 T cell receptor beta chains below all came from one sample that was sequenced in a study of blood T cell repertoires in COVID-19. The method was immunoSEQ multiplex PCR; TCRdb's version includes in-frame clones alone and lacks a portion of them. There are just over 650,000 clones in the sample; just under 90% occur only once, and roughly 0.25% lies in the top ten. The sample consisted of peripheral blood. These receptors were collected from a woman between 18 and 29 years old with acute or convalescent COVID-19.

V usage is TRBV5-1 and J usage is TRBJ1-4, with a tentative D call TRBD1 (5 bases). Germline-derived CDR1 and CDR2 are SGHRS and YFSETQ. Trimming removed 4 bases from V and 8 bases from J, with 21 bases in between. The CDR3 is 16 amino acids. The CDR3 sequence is CASSAGPASMGEKLFF. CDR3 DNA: TGCGCCAGCAGCGCGGGGCCCGCCAGCATGGGCGAAAAACTGTTTTTT.

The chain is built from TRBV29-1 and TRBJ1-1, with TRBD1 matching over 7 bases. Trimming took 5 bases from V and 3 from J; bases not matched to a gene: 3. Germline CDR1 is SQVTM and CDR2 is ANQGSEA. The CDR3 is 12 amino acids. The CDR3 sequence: CSVTGVYTEAFF. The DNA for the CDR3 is TGCAGCGTTACAGGGGTCTACACTGAAGCTTTCTTT.

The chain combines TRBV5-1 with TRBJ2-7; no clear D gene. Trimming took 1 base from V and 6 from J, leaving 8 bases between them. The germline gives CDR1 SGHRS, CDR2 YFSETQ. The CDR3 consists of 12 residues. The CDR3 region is CASSLNNFEQYF. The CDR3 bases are TGCGCCAGCAGCTTGAACAATTTCGAGCAGTACTTC. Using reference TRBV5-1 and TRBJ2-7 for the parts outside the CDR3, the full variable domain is KAGVTQTPRYLIKTRGQQVTLSCSPISGHRSVSWYQQTPGQGLQFLFEYFSETQRNKGNFPGRFSGRQFSNSRSEMNVSTLELGDSALYLCASSLNNFEQYFGPGTRLTVT.

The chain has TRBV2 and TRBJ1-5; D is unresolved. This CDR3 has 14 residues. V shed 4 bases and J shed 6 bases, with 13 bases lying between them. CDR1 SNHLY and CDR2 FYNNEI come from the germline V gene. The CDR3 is CASSVVRVGQPQHF. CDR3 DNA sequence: TGTGCCAGCAGTGTTGTGAGAGTCGGTCAGCCCCAGCATTTT.

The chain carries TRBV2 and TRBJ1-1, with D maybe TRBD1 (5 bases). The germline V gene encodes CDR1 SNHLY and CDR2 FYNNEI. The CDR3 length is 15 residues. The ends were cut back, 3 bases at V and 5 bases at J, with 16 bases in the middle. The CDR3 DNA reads TGTGCCAGCAGTGAGAGGAGGCAGGGAGGGACTGAAGCTTTCTTT. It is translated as CASSERRQGGTEAFF.

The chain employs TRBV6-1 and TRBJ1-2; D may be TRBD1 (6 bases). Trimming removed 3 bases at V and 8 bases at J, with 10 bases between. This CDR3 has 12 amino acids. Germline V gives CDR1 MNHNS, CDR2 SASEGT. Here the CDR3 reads CASSEQGQGYTF. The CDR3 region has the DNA TGTGCCAGCAGTGAGCAGGGGCAAGGCTACACCTTC.

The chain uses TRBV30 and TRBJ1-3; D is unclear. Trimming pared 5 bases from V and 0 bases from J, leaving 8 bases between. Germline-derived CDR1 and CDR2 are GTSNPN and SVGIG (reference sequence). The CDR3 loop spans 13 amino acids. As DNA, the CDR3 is TGTGCCTGGGCCGGGAGCTCTGGAAACACCATATATTTT. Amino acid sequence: CAWAGSSGNTIYF.

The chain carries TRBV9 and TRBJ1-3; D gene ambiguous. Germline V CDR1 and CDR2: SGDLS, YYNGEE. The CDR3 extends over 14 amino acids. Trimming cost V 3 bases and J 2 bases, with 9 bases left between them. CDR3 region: CASSGAVTGNTIYF. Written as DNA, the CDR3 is TGTGCCAGCAGCGGGGCTGTCACTGGAAACACCATATATTTT.

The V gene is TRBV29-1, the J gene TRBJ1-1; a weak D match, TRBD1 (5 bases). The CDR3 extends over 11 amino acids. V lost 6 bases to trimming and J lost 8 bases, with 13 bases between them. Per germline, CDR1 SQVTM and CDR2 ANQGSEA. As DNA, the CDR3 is TGCAGCGTGCAGGGCGGGAGGGAAGCTTTCTTT. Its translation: CSVQGGREAFF. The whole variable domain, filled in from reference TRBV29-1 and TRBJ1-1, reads SAVISQKPSRDICQRGTSLTIQCQVDSQVTMMFWYRQQPGQSLTLIATANQGSEATYESGFVIDKFPISRPNLTFSTLTVSNMSPEDSSIYLCSVQGGREAFFGQGTRLTVV.

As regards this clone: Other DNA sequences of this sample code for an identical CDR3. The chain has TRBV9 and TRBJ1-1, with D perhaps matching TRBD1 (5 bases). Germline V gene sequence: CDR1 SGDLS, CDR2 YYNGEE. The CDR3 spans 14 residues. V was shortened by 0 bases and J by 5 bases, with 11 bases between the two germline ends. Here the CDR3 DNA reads TGTGCCAGCAGCGTAGGACGGGGGGGAACTGAAGCTTTCTTT. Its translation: CASSVGRGGTEAFF.